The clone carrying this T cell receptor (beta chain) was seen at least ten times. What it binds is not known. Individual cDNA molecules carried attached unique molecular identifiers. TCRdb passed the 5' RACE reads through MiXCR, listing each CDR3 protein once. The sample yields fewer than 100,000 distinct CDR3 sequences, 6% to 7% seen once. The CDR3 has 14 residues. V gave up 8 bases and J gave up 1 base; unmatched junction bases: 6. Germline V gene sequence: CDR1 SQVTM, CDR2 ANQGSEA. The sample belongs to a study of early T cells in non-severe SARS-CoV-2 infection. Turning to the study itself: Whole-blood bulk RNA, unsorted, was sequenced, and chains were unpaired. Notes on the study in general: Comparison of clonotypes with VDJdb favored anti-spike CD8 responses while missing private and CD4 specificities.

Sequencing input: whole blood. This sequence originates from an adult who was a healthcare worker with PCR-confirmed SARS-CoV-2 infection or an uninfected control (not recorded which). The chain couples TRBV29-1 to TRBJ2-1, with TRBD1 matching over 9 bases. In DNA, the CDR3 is TGCAGCTTACAGGGGGCAGGGTCCTACAATGAGCAGTTCTTC. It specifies CSLQGAGSYNEQFF.